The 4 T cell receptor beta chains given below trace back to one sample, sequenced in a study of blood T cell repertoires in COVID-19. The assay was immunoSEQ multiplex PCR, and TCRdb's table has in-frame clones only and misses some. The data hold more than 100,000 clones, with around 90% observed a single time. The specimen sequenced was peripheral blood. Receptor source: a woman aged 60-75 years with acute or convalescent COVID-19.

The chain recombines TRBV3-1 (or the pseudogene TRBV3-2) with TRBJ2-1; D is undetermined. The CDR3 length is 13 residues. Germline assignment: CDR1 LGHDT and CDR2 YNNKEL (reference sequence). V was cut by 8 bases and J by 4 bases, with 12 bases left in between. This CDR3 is CASQAGTYNEQFF. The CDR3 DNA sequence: TGTGCCAGCCAGGCAGGAACTTACAATGAGCAGTTCTTC.

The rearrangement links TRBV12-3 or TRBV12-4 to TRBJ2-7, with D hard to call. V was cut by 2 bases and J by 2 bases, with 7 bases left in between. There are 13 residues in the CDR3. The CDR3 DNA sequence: TGTGCCAGCAGTTTACAGGTTGCCTACGAGCAGTACTTC. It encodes CASSLQVAYEQYF.

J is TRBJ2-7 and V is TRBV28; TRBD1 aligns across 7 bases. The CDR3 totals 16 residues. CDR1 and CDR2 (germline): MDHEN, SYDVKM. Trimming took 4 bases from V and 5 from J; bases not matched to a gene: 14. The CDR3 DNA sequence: TGTGCCAGCAGTTCAATTCCCAGGGGGACAGTCGACGAGCAGTACTTC. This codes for CASSSIPRGTVDEQYF.

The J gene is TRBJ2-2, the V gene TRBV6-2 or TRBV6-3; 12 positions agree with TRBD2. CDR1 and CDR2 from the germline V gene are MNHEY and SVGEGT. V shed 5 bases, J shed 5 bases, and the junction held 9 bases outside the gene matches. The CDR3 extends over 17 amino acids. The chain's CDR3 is CASSTPGLAGSTGELFF. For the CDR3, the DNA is TGTGCCAGCAGTACTCCAGGACTAGCGGGATCGACCGGGGAGCTGTTTTTT.